A single sample is the source of the 31 T cell receptor beta chains below, sequenced in a study of identical twins. In TCRdb, the 5' RACE reads were re-called with MiXCR into one record per CDR3 protein. There are some 600,000 distinct CDR3 sequences in the sample; just over 7% occur only once, and about 1.6% lies in the top ten. This sample also appeared in a second study, on yellow fever vaccine responses in identical twins.

Material for sequencing was PBMCs. These receptors originate from a woman between 18 and 29 years old in good health.

This clonotype was detected a few times. The genes are TRBV27 and TRBJ2-1; TRBD2 matches 10 bases. The CDR3 spans 18 residues. Unmatched junction bases numbered 12, after V lost 5 bases and J lost 2 bases. CDR1 and CDR2 (germline): MNHEY, SMNVEV (reference sequence). Here the CDR3 reads CASSPSPAGGPPYNEQFF. CDR3 DNA: TGTGCCAGCAGTCCCTCCCCAGCGGGAGGGCCCCCCTACAATGAGCAGTTCTTC.

There are a few counts of this clonotype. The rearrangement links TRBV28 to TRBJ2-7; 8 positions agree with TRBD1. Trimming took 4 bases from V and 2 from J; bases not matched to a gene: 4. Looked up from germline, CDR1 is MDHEN and CDR2 is SYDVKM. The CDR3 extends over 14 amino acids. CDR3: CASSSGQGAYEQYV. The CDR3 DNA sequence: TGTGCCAGCAGTTCTGGACAGGGAGCCTACGAGCAGTACGTC.

Remarks on this clonotype: Since a much larger clone is just one base distant, this may be a read error. This chain uses TRBV6-5 with TRBJ2-6; D may correspond to TRBD1 or TRBD2 (5 bases each). Germline CDR1 and CDR2: MNHEY and SVGAGI. The CDR3 sequence is 17 residues long. V was clipped by 2 bases and J by 2 bases, with 13 bases between them. CDR3 residues: CASSYTKRGPGANVLTF. In DNA form, the CDR3 reads TGTGCCAGCAGTTACACCAAACGGGGCCCTGGGGCCAACGTCCTGACTTTC.

There are many counts of this clonotype. V usage is TRBV5-1 and J usage is TRBJ2-7; either TRBD1 or TRBD2 may supply D (5 bases each). This CDR3 spans 13 amino acids. Germline V gene data show CDR1 as SGHRS and CDR2 as YFSETQ. Trimming took off 4 bases at V and 7 bases at J, with 15 bases between the two ends. The CDR3 region has the DNA TGCGCCAGCAGCCCGGGACCCGGGTCAGAGCAGTACTTC. This codes for CASSPGPGSEQYF. Filled out from reference TRBV5-1 and TRBJ2-7, the complete variable domain reads KAGVTQTPRYLIKTRGQQVTLSCSPISGHRSVSWYQQTPGQGLQFLFEYFSETQRNKGNFPGRFSGRQFSNSRSEMNVSTLELGDSALYLCASSPGPGSEQYFGPGTRLTVT.

This clonotype was observed a handful of times. CDR3 in amino acids: CATSRDFYMASGRAFPYNEQFF. CDR3 bases: TGTGCCACCAGCAGAGATTTTTACATGGCTAGCGGGAGGGCTTTCCCCTACAATGAGCAGTTCTTC. The chain couples TRBV15 to TRBJ2-1; 12 bases map to TRBD2. V shed 0 bases, J shed 2 bases, and the junction held 17 bases outside the gene matches. The CDR3 covers 22 residues. The V gene's germline CDR1 is LNHNV and CDR2 YYDKDF (reference sequence).

The table lists this clonotype with many counts. This rearrangement joins TRBV24-1 to TRBJ2-2, with 13 bases fitting TRBD2. With 4 bases clipped from V and 5 bases from J, the junction kept 6 bases outside the gene matches. Per germline, CDR1 KGHDR and CDR2 SFDVKD. The CDR3 is 17 residues long. In nucleotides, the CDR3 is TGTGCCACCAGTGACCCACCGACTAGCGGGGGGACCGGGGAGCTGTTTTTT. Its translation: CATSDPPTSGGTGELFF.

This clonotype was counted ten times or more. V usage is TRBV3-1 and J usage is TRBJ2-7; TRBD2 aligns across 11 bases. V lost 5 bases to trimming and J lost 5 bases; unmatched junction nucleotides: 8. CDR3 length: 15 amino acids. Germline CDR1 and CDR2: LGHDT and YNNKEL (reference sequence). The CDR3 DNA reads as TGTGCCAGCAGCAGTCTAGCGGGAGGTCCCCACGAGCAGTACTTC. This gives the protein CASSSLAGGPHEQYF.

The table lists this clonotype with a few counts. The chain is built from TRBV24-1 and TRBJ2-5; D unresolved. CDR1 is KGHDR and CDR2 is SFDVKD in the germline V gene. Trimming left V 2 bases short and J 5 bases short, with 17 bases between. CDR3 size: 16 residues. CDR3: CATSDWGEAIQETQYF. In DNA, the CDR3 is TGTGCCACCAGTGATTGGGGTGAAGCCATCCAGGAGACCCAGTACTTC.

The table lists this clonotype with many counts. The chain combines TRBV7-9 with TRBJ1-2; tentative D call: TRBD1 (6 bases). The CDR3 totals 14 residues. V lost 3 bases to trimming and J lost 2 bases, with 10 bases between them. Germline V gene lookup returns CDR1 SEHNR and CDR2 FQNEAQ (reference sequence). CDR3 in amino acids: CASSFGRGNYGYTF. CDR3 bases: TGTGCCAGCAGCTTCGGTAGGGGGAACTATGGCTACACCTTC.

The chain uses TRBV5-1 and TRBJ2-5; 9 positions agree with TRBD1. This CDR3 spans 14 amino acids. V was pared by 3 bases and J by 4 bases, with 4 bases of the junction left unmatched. CDR1 SGHRS and CDR2 YFSETQ come from the germline V gene. Written as DNA, the CDR3 is TGCGCCAGCAGCTATGGACAGGGGCGAGAGACCCAGTACTTC. This gives the protein CASSYGQGRETQYF.

This clonotype was recorded a few times. The rearrangement joins TRBV11-2 to TRBJ2-1; 7 bases align to TRBD1. The CDR3 is made up of 16 amino acids. The V gene end was trimmed by 2 bases and the J gene end by 7 bases; junction bases not matched to a gene: 11. Germline V gene data show CDR1 as SGHAT and CDR2 as FQNNGV. CDR3 protein: CASSLSATNRGNEQFF. Written as DNA, the CDR3 is TGTGCCAGCAGCTTAAGCGCCACCAACAGGGGAAATGAGCAGTTCTTC.

This clonotype was recorded at least ten times. The chain has TRBV5-1 and TRBJ2-1; D is unclear. Trimming stripped 0 bases from V and 4 bases from J, with 20 bases between. The germline gives CDR1 SGHRS, CDR2 YFSETQ. The CDR3 contains 18 residues. CDR3 nucleotide sequence: TGCGCCAGCAGCTTGGAGATTGTTACGACTGGGCGGTACAATGAGCAGTTCTTC. Its translation is CASSLEIVTTGRYNEQFF.

This chain links TRBV13 with TRBJ2-1; D may be TRBD2 (6 bases). CDR1 and CDR2 from the germline V gene are PRHDT and FYEKMQ (reference sequence). This CDR3 has 12 residues. Trimming stripped 8 bases from V and 7 bases from J, with 12 bases between. The CDR3 protein is CASGAGRNEQFF. The CDR3 region has the DNA TGTGCCAGCGGCGCAGGGAGGAATGAGCAGTTCTTC.

This clonotype was recorded at least ten times. The chain has TRBV20-1 and TRBJ1-1, with no clear D. V was clipped by 1 base and J by 3 bases, with 6 bases between them. The CDR3 spans 12 residues. Germline V gene sequence: CDR1 DFQATT, CDR2 SNEGSKA (reference sequence). The CDR3 spells CSARGRYTEAFF. CDR3 in DNA: TGCAGTGCTAGAGGGAGATACACTGAAGCTTTCTTT.

In this sample, this clonotype turned up many times. The genes are TRBV24-1 and TRBJ2-7; no definite D call. The length of the CDR3 is 13 residues. Germline-derived CDR1 and CDR2 are KGHDR and SFDVKD. V gave up 3 bases and J gave up 3 bases, with 8 bases separating them. The CDR3 spells CATSDPPYYEQYF. The CDR3 DNA reads as TGTGCCACCAGTGATCCCCCCTACTACGAGCAGTACTTC.

This clonotype was seen many times. This chain links TRBV4-1 with TRBJ2-1; maybe TRBD2 (6 bases). With 4 bases removed from V and 9 bases from J, the gap between germline ends came to 25 bases. The length of the CDR3 is 17 residues. Germline CDR1 reads MGHRA; CDR2 reads YSYEKL. The CDR3 DNA sequence: TGCGCCAGCAGCCCAGGTGAAGGGACGCGCGGGGTAGTTGAGCAGTTCTTC. This sequence encodes CASSPGEGTRGVVEQFF.

The chain has TRBV28 and TRBJ2-1; weak D call: TRBD2 (6 bases). Looked up from germline, CDR1 is MDHEN and CDR2 is SYDVKM. This CDR3 contains 15 residues. The V gene lost 6 bases and the J gene lost 5 bases, with 17 bases spanning the gap. CDR3 sequence: CASSNGGPINNEQFF. The CDR3 nucleotides are TGTGCCAGCAGCAATGGAGGGCCAATCAACAATGAGCAGTTCTTC.

This clonotype was recorded many times. CDR3 nucleotides: TGCAGCGTTACCCCCAACGGGGGGGGCCCAGGGAACATTCAGTACTTC. Translating gives CSVTPNGGGPGNIQYF. The chain uses TRBV29-1 and TRBJ2-4; TRBD2 matches at 8 bases. The CDR3 sequence is 16 residues long. V shed 5 bases and J 7 bases; nucleotides not matched to a gene: 16. The germline CDR1 and CDR2 sequences are SQVTM and ANQGSEA.

This clonotype occurred many times. The chain carries TRBV29-1 and TRBJ2-3; 7 nucleotides align to TRBD1. The J segment lost 2 bases and the V segment lost 4 bases, leaving 6 bases of the junction unmatched. CDR1 and CDR2 (germline): SQVTM, ANQGSEA. The CDR3 spans 14 residues. CDR3 sequence: CSVGEGANTDTQYF. The CDR3 nucleotides read TGCAGCGTTGGCGAGGGGGCGAACACAGATACGCAGTATTTT.

This clonotype was seen many times. V usage is TRBV4-1 and J usage is TRBJ2-3; no definite D call. In germline, CDR1 is MGHRA, CDR2 YSYEKL. CDR3 length: 14 residues. Trimming took off 1 base at V and 2 bases at J, with 7 bases between the two ends. CDR3 sequence (DNA): TGCGCCAGCAGCCAAGGGCATCTCACAGATACGCAGTATTTT. Its protein product is CASSQGHLTDTQYF.

The table lists this clonotype with a few counts. The V gene is TRBV12-5, the J gene TRBJ2-1; TRBD2 matches 11 bases. The CDR3 extends over 13 amino acids. Germline loops: CDR1 LGHNT, CDR2 FRNRAP. V lost 7 bases and J lost 7; bases outside the gene matches: 3. The CDR3, as DNA: TGTGCTAGTGCTGGGACTAGCGGTAATGAGCAGTTCTTC. Translated, it gives CASAGTSGNEQFF.

This clonotype was seen repeatedly, ten times or more. The genes are TRBV10-3 and TRBJ2-7; tentatively, D is TRBD2 (5 bases). This CDR3 has 15 amino acids. Germline loops: CDR1 ENHRY, CDR2 SYGVKD. V dropped 3 bases and J dropped 4 bases, with 16 bases sitting between them. Here the CDR3 reads CAISDGIGRAYEQYF. CDR3 DNA sequence: TGTGCCATCAGTGACGGGATAGGGCGGGCATACGAGCAGTACTTC.

Ten or more counts support this clonotype. The genes are TRBV29-1 and TRBJ1-4; TRBD1 is a possible D gene (5 bases). CDR1 is SQVTM and CDR2 is ANQGSEA in the germline V gene. The CDR3 runs 14 residues. The ends were cut back, 6 bases at V and 4 bases at J, with 15 bases in the middle. The CDR3 DNA is TGCAGCGTCGGTACAGGCCAATTTAATGAAAAACTGTTTTTT. Translating it yields CSVGTGQFNEKLFF.

This clonotype occurred a few times. V gene TRBV28 combines with J gene TRBJ2-7; tentatively, D is TRBD1 (5 bases). The CDR3 sequence is 14 residues long. V was trimmed by 1 base and J by 3 bases, leaving 10 bases between them. Per the germline V gene, CDR1 is MDHEN and CDR2 is SYDVKM. CDR3 region: CASSLLQEIYEQYF. The CDR3 DNA reads as TGTGCCAGCAGTTTATTACAGGAGATCTACGAGCAGTACTTC.

This clonotype was seen repeatedly, ten times or more. CDR3 region: CASSQGQGSDTQYF. In DNA form, the CDR3 reads TGTGCCAGCAGCCAGGGTCAGGGGTCAGATACGCAGTATTTT. This chain joins TRBV14 and TRBJ2-3; D may be TRBD1 (6 bases). The CDR3 contains 14 residues. Germline CDR1 reads SGHDN; CDR2 reads FVKESK. Deletions cut 3 bases from V and 4 bases from J, with 11 bases between.

The rearrangement links TRBV20-1 to TRBJ1-5, with D perhaps TRBD1 (6 bases). Germline V gene sequence: CDR1 DFQATT, CDR2 SNEGSKA (reference sequence). The CDR3 runs to 14 residues. V was shortened by 0 bases and J by 6 bases, with 12 bases between the two germline ends. This CDR3 reads CSAREGGRFQPQHF. The CDR3, as DNA: TGCAGTGCTAGAGAGGGGGGGCGCTTTCAGCCCCAGCATTTT.

A few counts support this clonotype. The chain joins TRBV10-3 to TRBJ2-2, with 14 bases aligning to TRBD2. The germline V gene has CDR1 ENHRY and CDR2 SYGVKD. CDR3 length: 14 amino acids. V lost 9 bases, J lost 5 bases, and 2 bases stayed unmatched. The CDR3 coding sequence is TGTGCCATTGGACTAGCGGGAGGTACCGGGGAGCTGTTTTTT. It yields the protein CAIGLAGGTGELFF.

The chain links TRBV7-2 to TRBJ2-7, with D perhaps TRBD2 (6 bases). Germline loops: CDR1 SGHTA, CDR2 FQGNSA. V was shortened by 6 bases and J by 3 bases, with 12 bases between the two germline ends. The CDR3 loop spans 13 amino acids. CDR3 sequence reads: CASSQGLYYEQYF. In DNA form, the CDR3 reads TGTGCCAGCAGTCAAGGACTATACTACGAGCAGTACTTC.

DNA for the CDR3: TGTGCCAGCAGCGCAGACCGGGTGTCCTACAATGAGCAGTTCTTC. This codes for CASSADRVSYNEQFF. This chain joins TRBV11-3 and TRBJ2-1; D remains ambiguous. Germline V gives CDR1 SGHNT, CDR2 YENEEA. Trimming pared 5 bases from V and 1 base from J, leaving 12 bases between. CDR3 size: 15 residues.

This clonotype has at least ten counts. This chain connects TRBV7-6 to TRBJ2-3; no reliable D call. Trimming removed 4 bases from V and 0 bases from J, with 8 bases in between. The CDR3 spans 14 residues. CDR1 is SGHVS, CDR2 FNYEAQ, per germline. CDR3 bases: TGTGCCAGCAGCTCCGGACCAAGCACAGATACGCAGTATTTT. As protein: CASSSGPSTDTQYF.

This clonotype was picked up many times. The chain is built from TRBV11-2 and TRBJ2-1; tentative D call: TRBD1 (6 bases). Trimming removed 4 bases at V and 3 bases at J, with 22 bases between. This CDR3 is built from 18 residues. Germline loops: CDR1 SGHAT, CDR2 FQNNGV. The CDR3 region is CASSSHPPGQTYYNEQFF. Here the CDR3 DNA reads TGTGCCAGCAGCTCACACCCGCCGGGACAAACATACTACAATGAGCAGTTCTTC.